This paragraph covers one T cell receptor (beta chain) sequence. Its target antigen remains unknown. Base qualities were left out, and no much larger clone turns up one base away. For repertoire sequencing, the TCR beta CDR3 regions were amplified from RNA transcripts. A first-round RT-PCR used HTBI primers with the Qiagen OneStep RT-PCR kit, followed by a second-round multiplex PCR, size selection and purification. The libraries underwent paired-end sequencing with 100 bp reads on an Illumina HiSeq2000. In the original analysis: Reads were processed with SOAPnuke, discarding reads with adapters, uncalled bases, mean Phred below 15, or no exact constant-primer or identifier match. High-quality paired reads were merged with COPE v1.2.5. Clonotypes were defined as unique nucleotide sequences and were aligned to IMGT TRB V, D and J references using MiTCR v1.1. Only V-J combinations with frequency above 0.0001 were analysed, covering over 99% of repertoires. For each V-J combination, a TCR clonal expansion and chaos score was defined as the ratio of F50 clonal expansion to chaos observed in the TCRdist matrix. Welch's t-statistics and random forest were used to reduce features to about a dozen V-J combinations, which were fed into a naive Bayes classifier. The Morisita-Horn index was used to measure how similar the thyroid and blood repertoires were. The public reads were run again by TCRdb, first through fastp at Q25 and then through MiXCR, and only productive beta chains were kept. Merged by CDR3 protein, the rows form single entries marked with the most common genes and DNA. It is TCRdb's table, rather than the study itself, that gives the V and J calls and clone size. In all, the sample holds approximately 1.2 million distinct CDR3 sequences, and less than 45% of those were seen once. The ten largest clones take up 11% of the sample.

The sample is drawn from a study of Graves' ophthalmopathy and Graves' hyperthyroidism (dated by TCRdb to 2016 to 2019). Concerning the study at large: Hyperthyroidism was defined as stable when no progression to ophthalmopathy occurred within 18 months of follow-up. To tell Graves' ophthalmopathy apart from Graves' hyperthyroidism, and to predict which patients would progress to ophthalmopathy, the study relied on TCR beta repertoire signatures. In total, around 130 blood samples were TCR-sequenced: approximately 42 ophthalmopathy, approximately 80 hyperthyroidism and 17 hyperthyroidism-to-ophthalmopathy patients. To explore V-J signatures that distinguish ophthalmopathy from hyperthyroidism, a discovery set of around 100 patients was enrolled, made up of about 40 with ophthalmopathy and some 58 with stable hyperthyroidism. The independent validation cohort included 18 to 20 hyperthyroidism patients plus 17 patients who later progressed from hyperthyroidism to ophthalmopathy. In a handful of hyperthyroidism patients, the T-cell repertoires found in thyroid tissue were compared with those found in blood. Following sampling, methimazole starting at 30 mg daily was administered to hyperthyroidism patients, and high-dose intravenous methylprednisolone was administered to ophthalmopathy patients. On the study overall, not on this receptor specifically: Most expanded thyroid clonotypes with frequency above 0.001 were also detected in blood, suggesting blood repertoires may reflect the thyroid immune response. No statistical method was used to set the sample size in advance, and the investigators knew which group each participant was assigned to. In validation, the model predicted ophthalmopathy progression with 55% to 71% sensitivity and 72% to 80% specificity; some 13 predicted patients were CT-confirmed with GO in a median of around 6 months. In cross-validation, the 13-signature model distinguished ophthalmopathy from stable hyperthyroidism with around 90% sensitivity and around 84% specificity, while in the test set the corresponding values were around 79% and 71%.

Hyperthyroidism patients were newly diagnosed, with disease duration under 2 months, and aged 18 to 65 years. Patients with other autoimmune diseases, uncontrolled infections, pregnancy or lactation were excluded. Clinical symptoms, serum thyroxine, TRAb, thyroid ultrasound and orbital computed tomography formed the basis of the diagnosis. Total RNA was extracted using Trizol reagent, and RNA quality was checked on an Agilent 2100 Bioanalyzer. Sequenced input: peripheral blood or thyroid tissue (not recorded which). The receptor comes from an adult man with Graves' hyperthyroidism.

The base sequence is TGTGCCACCAGCAGGGCCGGGACAGCGGGGGGAGAAAAACTGTTTTTT. Its protein product is CATSRAGTAGGEKLFF. The sequence links TRBV15 to TRBJ1-4, and TRBD1 matches 7 of the central bases. Its CDR3 holds 16 amino acids, cysteine through phenylalanine. The only DNA kept is the CDR3, 48 bases in frame from the first base. Trimmed from V: 3 bases; trimmed from J: 8 bases; junction bases lacking a gene match: 12. The CDR1 and CDR2 encoded by the germline V gene (reference sequence) are LNHNV and YYDKDF.